The clone carrying this T cell receptor (beta chain) was counted a few times. The data are from a study of blood T cell repertoires in COVID-19. As for the study in general: The United States, Italy and Spain were the sources of the acute and convalescent COVID-19 samples. PBMCs, B-cell-depleted T cells, or T cells were the source of the cDNA or gDNA that made up the material.

In the original analysis: Counts of nucleated cells, estimated from reference gene primer amplification, were obtained. TCRdb keeps only in-frame clones here, not all; method: immunoSEQ multiplex PCR. The V and J calls and clone size come from that table; D and trimming were worked out from the DNA. This table has roughly 100,000 clones, about 85% appearing once. This CDR3 region has 13 residues. Trimming pared 3 bases from V and 3 bases from J, leaving 9 bases between. The germline V gene has CDR1 SEHNR and CDR2 FQNEAQ (reference sequence). The origin of this receptor is a woman in her 70s with active or convalescent COVID-19. Sample: peripheral blood. J is TRBJ2-7 and V is TRBV7-9; D possibly corresponds to TRBD2 (5 bases). CDR3: CASSLDSLYEQYF. DNA of the CDR3: TGTGCCAGCAGCTTGGACTCGCTCTACGAGCAGTACTTC.